Each of the 25 T cell receptor beta chains below was sequenced from the same sample in a study of T cell clones after liver transplantation. Generated by immunoSEQ multiplex PCR, the TCRdb table keeps only in-frame clones and is missing some. In the table there are tens of thousands of clones, approximately 87% of which are singletons. The sequencing here drew on CD8+ T cells from blood, taken 12 months after liver transplant. The receptors originated from a human patient who received a liver transplant. Some T cells may be the graft donor's.

V usage is TRBV6-5 and J usage is TRBJ2-3; D is undetermined. The CDR3 is 13 residues long. Trimming stripped 1 base from V and 0 bases from J, with 2 bases between. Germline V gene data show CDR1 as MNHEY and CDR2 as SVGAGI. Here the CDR3 DNA reads TGTGCCAGCAGTTACTTCAGCACAGATACGCAGTATTTT. Translation gives CASSYFSTDTQYF.

The chain carries TRBV5-4 and TRBJ1-4; D is ambiguous. This CDR3 is 14 amino acids long. V gave up 3 bases and J gave up 5 bases, with 11 bases separating them. Germline CDR1 and CDR2: SGHNT and YYREEE (reference sequence). The CDR3 region has the DNA TGTGCCAGCAGCTCGGGTAGACGGAATGAAAAACTGTTTTTT. Translation gives CASSSGRRNEKLFF.

The rearrangement uses TRBV2 and TRBJ2-4; either TRBD1 or TRBD2 may fit D (5 bases each). V lost 6 bases and J 0 bases, leaving 15 bases between the germline ends. CDR3 size: 16 residues. Germline assignment: CDR1 SNHLY and CDR2 FYNNEI. The CDR3 region is CASRDNLGRAKNIQYF. For the CDR3, the DNA is TGTGCCAGCAGGGACAATCTGGGACGAGCCAAAAACATTCAGTACTTC.

This chain connects TRBV5-8 to TRBJ1-1, with no clear D. In germline, CDR1 is SGHTS, CDR2 YDEGEE. V lost 2 bases and J lost 8, with 7 bases in between. The CDR3 runs to 11 residues. This CDR3 reads CASSFRLEAFF. The CDR3 DNA follows: TGTGCCAGCAGCTTTCGGTTAGAAGCTTTCTTT.

This chain joins TRBV5-1 and TRBJ1-1; D gene uncertain. Germline CDR1 is SGHRS and CDR2 is YFSETQ. There are 17 residues in the CDR3. V lost 1 base and J 5 bases, leaving 21 bases between the germline ends. The CDR3 is CASSLTASGLFNTEAFF. DNA for the CDR3: TGCGCCAGCAGCTTGACCGCCTCAGGCCTATTTAATACTGAAGCTTTCTTT.

J is TRBJ1-1 and V is TRBV5-6, with a tentative D call TRBD1 (6 bases). Trimming took 4 bases from V and 5 from J, leaving 18 bases between them. The germline V gene encodes CDR1 SGHDT and CDR2 YYEEEE. This CDR3 comprises 15 residues. This CDR3 is CASSRFIEGGTEAFF. CDR3 coding DNA: TGTGCCAGCAGCCGATTCATCGAGGGGGGAACTGAAGCTTTCTTT.

The DNA of the CDR3 is TGCGCCAGCACCCCGGGACAGTTGAGCAATCAGCCCCAGCATTTT. Amino acid sequence: CASTPGQLSNQPQHF. The chain combines TRBV5-1 with TRBJ1-5; 7 bases agree with TRBD1. The trim removed 6 bases at V and 1 base at J, leaving 7 bases unmatched. Per the germline V gene, CDR1 is SGHRS and CDR2 is YFSETQ. The CDR3 is made up of 15 amino acids.

CDR3 protein: CASSVGIVPQETQYF. For the CDR3, the DNA is TGTGCCAGCAGCGTGGGTATCGTCCCCCAAGAGACCCAGTACTTC. The chain couples TRBV9 to TRBJ2-5, with D unresolved. CDR3 length: 15 amino acids. Trimming removed 2 bases at V and 1 base at J, with 12 bases between. CDR1 is SGDLS and CDR2 is YYNGEE in the germline V gene.

This clone was counted many times. CDR3 nucleotides: TGTGCCACCAGCTCCCTCCTAGCGGGAGGATCCTCCTCCTACGAGCAGTACTTC. It is translated as CATSSLLAGGSSSYEQYF. The chain employs TRBV15 and TRBJ2-7, with 11 nucleotides matching TRBD2. V gave up 5 bases and J gave up 0 bases; unmatched junction bases: 12. CDR1 and CDR2 (germline): LNHNV, YYDKDF (reference sequence). This CDR3 region has 18 residues.

This rearrangement joins TRBV7-5 to TRBJ2-6; TRBD1, the table's D call, lacks a check against the DNA. TRBV7-5 constitutes a pseudogene. CDR3 size: 16 residues. CDR3 sequence (DNA): TGTGCCAGAAGCCGACAGGGGATGGGCGGGGCCAACGTCCTGACTTTC. Translation: CARSRQGMGGANVLTF.

The V call is TRBV27, the J call TRBJ2-2; D remains unclear. V was pared by 7 bases and J by 3 bases, with 9 bases between. Germline lookup yields CDR1 MNHEY and CDR2 SMNVEV (reference sequence). The CDR3 length is 13 residues. CDR3: CASKPVDTGELFF. CDR3 in DNA: TGTGCCAGCAAACCGGTAGACACCGGGGAGCTGTTTTTT.

J is TRBJ2-2 and V is TRBV7-2; the D is unclear. Germline values: CDR1 SGHTA, CDR2 FQGNSA. There are 11 residues in the CDR3. Trimming pared 3 bases from V and 7 bases from J, leaving 3 bases between. CDR3 nucleotides: TGTGCCAGCAGCTTGTACGGGGAGCTGTTTTTT. This codes for CASSLYGELFF.

The chain combines TRBV4-1 with TRBJ1-1, with D perhaps TRBD1 (6 bases). Germline CDR1 and CDR2: MGHRA and YSYEKL. The length of the CDR3 is 16 residues. The ends were cut back, 0 bases at V and 1 base at J, with 12 bases in the middle. The chain's CDR3 is CASSQDHIQGNTEAFF. In nucleotides, the CDR3 is TGCGCCAGCAGCCAAGATCATATACAGGGGAACACTGAAGCTTTCTTT.

In this sample, this clone turned up once. The chain is built from TRBV19 and TRBJ2-3; D not certain. V lost 3 bases, J lost 6 bases, and 10 bases lay in between. Germline-derived CDR1 and CDR2 are LNHDA and SQIVND (reference sequence). The CDR3 runs to 13 residues. CDR3 residues: CASSMSTGDTQYF. The DNA of the CDR3 is TGTGCCAGTAGTATGAGCACCGGGGATACGCAGTATTTT.

V usage is TRBV6-6 and J usage is TRBJ1-2; D is ambiguous. CDR3 size: 12 residues. V shed 8 bases and J shed 2 bases, with 9 bases lying between them. In germline, CDR1 is MNHNY, CDR2 SVGAGI (reference sequence). CDR3 region: CASVSWNYGYTF. The CDR3 nucleotides are TGTGCCAGCGTGTCTTGGAACTATGGCTACACCTTC.

This clone was seen a handful of times. The chain combines TRBV19 with TRBJ1-2; TRBD1 matches 9 bases. CDR1 is LNHDA, CDR2 SQIVND, per germline (reference sequence). J gave up 6 bases and V 5 bases, and 4 bases lay outside the gene matches. This CDR3 contains 13 residues. The CDR3 sequence: CASSPGQGHGYTF. As DNA, the CDR3 is TGTGCCAGTAGTCCGGGACAGGGCCATGGCTACACCTTC.

The chain couples TRBV2 to TRBJ2-7; 8 bases align to TRBD2. There are 15 residues in the CDR3. With 5 bases clipped from V and 0 bases from J, the junction kept 6 bases outside the gene matches. The germline CDR1 and CDR2 sequences are SNHLY and FYNNEI. The CDR3 loop is CASSSTSAVSYEQYF. CDR3 nucleotide sequence: TGTGCCAGCAGTTCGACTAGCGCCGTCTCCTACGAGCAGTACTTC.

Here the CDR3 DNA reads TGTGCCAGCAGTCTGGTACGGCGTGAAGCTTTCTTT. Protein: CASSLVRREAFF. The chain is built from TRBV5-6 and TRBJ1-1; D gene uncertain. Germline values: CDR1 SGHDT, CDR2 YYEEEE. V shed 5 bases and J shed 7 bases, with 12 bases lying between them. This CDR3 has 12 residues.

V and J are TRBV27 and TRBJ1-1, with 7 bases that match TRBD1. Germline V gene data show CDR1 as MNHEY and CDR2 as SMNVEV (reference sequence). CDR3 size: 14 residues. J lost 2 bases, V lost 2 bases, and 2 bases had no gene match. CDR3 in DNA: TGTGCCAGCAGTTTAGGGGACAGAAACACTGAAGCTTTCTTT. This translates into CASSLGDRNTEAFF.

The genes are TRBV19 and TRBJ2-2, with D perhaps matching TRBD1 or TRBD2 (5 bases each). V lost 5 bases and J 4 bases, leaving 11 bases between the germline ends. CDR3 length: 14 residues. In germline, CDR1 is LNHDA, CDR2 SQIVND (reference sequence). CDR3 in DNA: TGTGCCAGTAGTTTGCTCGGGGCCACCGGGGAGCTGTTTTTT. The encoded protein is CASSLLGATGELFF.

The chain carries TRBV7-2 and TRBJ1-2; 8 bases align to TRBD1. Germline-derived CDR1 and CDR2 are SGHTA and FQGNSA. Trimming removed 4 bases from V and 4 bases from J; junction bases left unmatched: 5. The CDR3 runs 14 residues. CDR3 region: CASSSAGGGYGYTF. Here the CDR3 DNA reads TGTGCCAGCAGCTCTGCAGGGGGCGGCTATGGCTACACCTTC.

This clone has just a few counts. The chain employs TRBV6-6 and TRBJ2-1, with 8 bases aligning to TRBD2. Germline V gene sequence: CDR1 MNHNY, CDR2 SVGAGI (reference sequence). V dropped 7 bases and J dropped 0; count of bases not matched to a gene: 5. This CDR3 comprises 15 residues. The CDR3 loop reads CASKRGTSSYNEQFF. The CDR3 DNA is TGTGCCAGCAAACGAGGGACTAGCTCCTACAATGAGCAGTTCTTC.

The chain has TRBV29-1 and TRBJ1-1; no clear D. The V end was cut by 5 bases, the J end by 12 bases, with 7 bases between. The CDR3 has 8 amino acids. Looked up from germline, CDR1 is SQVTM and CDR2 is ANQGSEA. The CDR3 loop reads CSVSGTFF. CDR3 bases: TGCAGCGTTTCGGGTACTTTCTTT. The full variable domain, completed using reference TRBV29-1 and TRBJ1-1, is SAVISQKPSRDICQRGTSLTIQCQVDSQVTMMFWYRQQPGQSLTLIATANQGSEATYESGFVIDKFPISRPNLTFSTLTVSNMSPEDSSIYLCSVSGTFFGQGTRLTVV.

V is TRBV7-2 and J is TRBJ1-5; TRBD1 matches 9 bases. The CDR3 is 14 residues long. J was trimmed by 7 bases and V by 5 bases; bases with no gene match: 6. Germline loops: CDR1 SGHTA, CDR2 FQGNSA. This CDR3 is CASSPGTGWQPQHF. The CDR3 DNA sequence: TGTGCCAGCAGCCCCGGGACAGGGTGGCAGCCCCAGCATTTT.

This clone was observed a handful of times. The chain links TRBV2 to TRBJ1-5; D is perhaps TRBD1 (6 bases). The CDR3 loop spans 15 amino acids. Germline V gene data show CDR1 as SNHLY and CDR2 as FYNNEI. The germline V and J ends were trimmed by 4 bases and 2 bases, with 12 bases remaining between them. The CDR3 sequence is CASSAEGGGNQPQHF. As DNA, the CDR3 is TGTGCCAGCAGTGCAGAGGGGGGTGGCAATCAGCCCCAGCATTTT. The full variable domain, its missing parts supplied by reference TRBV2 and TRBJ1-5, is EPEVTQTPSHQVTQMGQEVILRCVPISNHLYFYWYRQILGQKVEFLVSFYNNEISEKSEIFDDQFSVERPDGSNFTLKIRSTKLEDSAMYFCASSAEGGGNQPQHFGDGTRLSIL.